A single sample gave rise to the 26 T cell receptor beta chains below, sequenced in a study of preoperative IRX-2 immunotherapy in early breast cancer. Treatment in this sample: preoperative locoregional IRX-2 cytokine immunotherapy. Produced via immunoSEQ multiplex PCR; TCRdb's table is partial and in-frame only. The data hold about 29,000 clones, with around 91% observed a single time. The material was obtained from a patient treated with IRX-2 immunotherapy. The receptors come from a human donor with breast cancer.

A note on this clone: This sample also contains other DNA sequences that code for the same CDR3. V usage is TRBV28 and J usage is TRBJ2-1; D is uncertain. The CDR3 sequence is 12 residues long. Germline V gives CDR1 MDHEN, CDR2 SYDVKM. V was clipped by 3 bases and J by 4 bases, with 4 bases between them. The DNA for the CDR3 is TGTGCCAGCAGTTTGAGGTACAATGAGCAGTTCTTC. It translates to CASSLRYNEQFF.

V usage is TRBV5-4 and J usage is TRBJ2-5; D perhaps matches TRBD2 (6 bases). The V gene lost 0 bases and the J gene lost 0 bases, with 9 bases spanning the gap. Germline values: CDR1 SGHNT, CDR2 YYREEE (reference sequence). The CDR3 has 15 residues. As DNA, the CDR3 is TGTGCCAGCAGCTTGGATCTAGCGAACCAAGAGACCCAGTACTTC. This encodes CASSLDLANQETQYF.

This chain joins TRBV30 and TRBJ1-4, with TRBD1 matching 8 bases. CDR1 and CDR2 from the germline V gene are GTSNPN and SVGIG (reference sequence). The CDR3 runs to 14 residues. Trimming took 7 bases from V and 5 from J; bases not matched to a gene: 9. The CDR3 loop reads CAFTRTGQNEKLFF. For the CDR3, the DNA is TGTGCCTTCACAAGGACAGGGCAGAATGAAAAACTGTTTTTT.

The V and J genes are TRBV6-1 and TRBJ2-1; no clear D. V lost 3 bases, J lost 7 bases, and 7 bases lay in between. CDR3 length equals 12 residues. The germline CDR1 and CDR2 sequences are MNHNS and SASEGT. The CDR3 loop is CASSDYRNEQFF. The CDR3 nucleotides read TGTGCCAGCAGTGATTATCGGAATGAGCAGTTCTTC.

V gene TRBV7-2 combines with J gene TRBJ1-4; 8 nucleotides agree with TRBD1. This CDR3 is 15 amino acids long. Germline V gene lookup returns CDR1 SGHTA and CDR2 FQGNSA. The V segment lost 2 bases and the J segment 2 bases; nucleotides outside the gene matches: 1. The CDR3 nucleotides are TGTGCCAGCAGCTTAAACAGGGGGACTAATGAAAAACTGTTTTTT. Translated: CASSLNRGTNEKLFF.

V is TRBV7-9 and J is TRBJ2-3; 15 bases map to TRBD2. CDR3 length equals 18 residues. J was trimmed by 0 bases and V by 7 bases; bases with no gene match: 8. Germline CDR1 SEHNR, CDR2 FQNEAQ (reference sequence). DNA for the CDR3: TGTGCCAGCACCGGGACTAGCGGGGGGCGGATGAGCACAGATACGCAGTATTTT. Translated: CASTGTSGGRMSTDTQYF.

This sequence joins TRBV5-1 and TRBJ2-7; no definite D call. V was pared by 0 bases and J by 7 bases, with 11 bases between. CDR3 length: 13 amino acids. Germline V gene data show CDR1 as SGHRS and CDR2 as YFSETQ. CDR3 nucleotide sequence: TGCGCCAGCAGCTTGGCCGGATTGGAAGAGCAGTACTTC. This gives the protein CASSLAGLEEQYF.

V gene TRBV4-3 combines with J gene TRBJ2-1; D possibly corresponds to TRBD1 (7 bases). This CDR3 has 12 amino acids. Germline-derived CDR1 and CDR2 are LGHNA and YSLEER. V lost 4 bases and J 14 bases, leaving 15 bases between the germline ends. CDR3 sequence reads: CASSRGQAGKFF. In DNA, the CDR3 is TGCGCCAGCAGCCGTGGACAGGCGGGGAAGTTCTTC.

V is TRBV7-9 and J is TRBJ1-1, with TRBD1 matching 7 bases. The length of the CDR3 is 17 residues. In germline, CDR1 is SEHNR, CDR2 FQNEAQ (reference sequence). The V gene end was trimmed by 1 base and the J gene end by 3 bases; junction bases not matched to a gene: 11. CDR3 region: CASSLEGDGTADTEAFF. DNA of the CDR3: TGTGCCAGCAGCTTAGAAGGCGATGGGACAGCTGACACTGAAGCTTTCTTT.

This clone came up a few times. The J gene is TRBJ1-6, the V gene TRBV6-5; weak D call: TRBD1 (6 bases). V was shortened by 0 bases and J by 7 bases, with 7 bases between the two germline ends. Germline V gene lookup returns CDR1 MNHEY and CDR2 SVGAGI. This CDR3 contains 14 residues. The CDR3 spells CASSYSRGNSPLHF. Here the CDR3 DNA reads TGTGCCAGCAGTTACTCCAGGGGAAATTCACCCCTCCACTTT.

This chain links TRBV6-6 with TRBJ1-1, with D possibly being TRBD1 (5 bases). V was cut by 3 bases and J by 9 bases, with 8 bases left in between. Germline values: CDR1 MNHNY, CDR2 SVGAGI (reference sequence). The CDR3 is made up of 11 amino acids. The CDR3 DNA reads TGTGCCAGCAGTTATCGGGACCAAGCTTTCTTT. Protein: CASSYRDQAFF.

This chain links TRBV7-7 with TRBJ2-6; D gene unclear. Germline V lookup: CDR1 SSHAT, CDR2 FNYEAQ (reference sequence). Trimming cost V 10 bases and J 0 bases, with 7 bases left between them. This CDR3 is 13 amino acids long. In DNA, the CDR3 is TGTGCCATTTACCCCTCTGGGGCCAACGTCCTGACTTTC. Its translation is CAIYPSGANVLTF.

For the CDR3, the DNA is TGCGCCAGCAGCTTGGGACAGGGCGGCGAGACCCAGTACTTC. Translated: CASSLGQGGETQYF. V is TRBV5-1 and J is TRBJ2-5, with 7 bases that match TRBD1. Germline V gene lookup returns CDR1 SGHRS and CDR2 YFSETQ. Germline trimming cut 0 bases from V and 5 bases from J; bases unmatched to any gene: 4. CDR3 length: 14 amino acids.

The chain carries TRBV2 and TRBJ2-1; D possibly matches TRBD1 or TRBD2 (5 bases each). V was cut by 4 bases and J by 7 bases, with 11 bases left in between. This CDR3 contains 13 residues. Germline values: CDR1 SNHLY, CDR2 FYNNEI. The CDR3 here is CASSAGTVNEQFF. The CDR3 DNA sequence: TGTGCCAGCAGTGCGGGGACGGTAAATGAGCAGTTCTTC.

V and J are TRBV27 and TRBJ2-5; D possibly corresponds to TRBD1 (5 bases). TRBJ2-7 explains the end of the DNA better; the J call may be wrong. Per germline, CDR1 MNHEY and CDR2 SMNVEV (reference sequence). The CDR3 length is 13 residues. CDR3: CASSSTGYYEQYF. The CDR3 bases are TGTGCCAGCAGTTCCACAGGTTACTACGAGCAGTACTTC.

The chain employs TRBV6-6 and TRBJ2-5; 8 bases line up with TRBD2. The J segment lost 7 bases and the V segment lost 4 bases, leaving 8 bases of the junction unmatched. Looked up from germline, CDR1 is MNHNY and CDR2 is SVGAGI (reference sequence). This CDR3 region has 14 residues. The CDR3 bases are TGTGCCAGCAGTTCCCTACTAGCGGTAGGGACCCAGTACTTC. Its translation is CASSSLLAVGTQYF.

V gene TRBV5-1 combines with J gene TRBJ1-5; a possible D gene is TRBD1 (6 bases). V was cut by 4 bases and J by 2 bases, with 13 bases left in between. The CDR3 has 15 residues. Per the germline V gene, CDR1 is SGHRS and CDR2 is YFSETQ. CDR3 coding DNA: TGCGCCAGCAGCCTGGGGGGCCAGGGCAATCAGCCCCAGCATTTT. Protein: CASSLGGQGNQPQHF.

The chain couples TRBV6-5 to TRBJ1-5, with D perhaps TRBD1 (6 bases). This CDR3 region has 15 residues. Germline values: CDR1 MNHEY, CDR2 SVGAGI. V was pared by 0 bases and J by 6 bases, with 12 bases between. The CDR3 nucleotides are TGTGCCAGCAGTTACTCGAACACAGGGATTCAGCCCCAGCATTTT. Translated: CASSYSNTGIQPQHF.

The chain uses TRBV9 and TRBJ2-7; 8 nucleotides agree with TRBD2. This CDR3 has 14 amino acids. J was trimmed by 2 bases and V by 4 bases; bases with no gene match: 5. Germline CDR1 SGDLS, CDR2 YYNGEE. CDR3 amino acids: CASSLAGGPYEQYF. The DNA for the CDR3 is TGTGCCAGCAGCCTCGCGGGGGGACCCTACGAGCAGTACTTC.

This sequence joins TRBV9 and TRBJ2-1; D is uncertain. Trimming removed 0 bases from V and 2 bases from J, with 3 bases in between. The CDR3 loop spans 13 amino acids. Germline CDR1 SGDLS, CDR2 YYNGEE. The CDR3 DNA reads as TGTGCCAGCAGCGTAGAGACCTACAATGAGCAGTTCTTC. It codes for CASSVETYNEQFF.

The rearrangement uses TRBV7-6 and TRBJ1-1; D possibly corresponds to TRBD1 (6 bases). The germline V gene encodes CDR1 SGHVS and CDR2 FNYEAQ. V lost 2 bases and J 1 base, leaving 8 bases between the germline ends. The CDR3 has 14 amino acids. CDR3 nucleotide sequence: TGTGCCAGCAGCTTACAGGGGAGGAACACTGAAGCTTTCTTT. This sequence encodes CASSLQGRNTEAFF.

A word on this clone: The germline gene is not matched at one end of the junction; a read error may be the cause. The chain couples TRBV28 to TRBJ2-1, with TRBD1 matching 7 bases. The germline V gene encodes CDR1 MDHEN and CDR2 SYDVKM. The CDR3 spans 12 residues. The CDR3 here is CASSLVQGIKLF. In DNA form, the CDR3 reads TGTGCCAGCAGTTTGGTACAGGGGATCAAGCTCTTC. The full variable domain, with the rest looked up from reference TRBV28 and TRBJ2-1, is DVKVTQSSRYLVKRTGEKVFLECVQDMDHENMFWYRQDPGLGLRLIYFSYDVKMKEKGDIPEGYSVSREKKERFSLILESASTNQTSMYLCASSLVQGIKLFGPGTRLTVL.

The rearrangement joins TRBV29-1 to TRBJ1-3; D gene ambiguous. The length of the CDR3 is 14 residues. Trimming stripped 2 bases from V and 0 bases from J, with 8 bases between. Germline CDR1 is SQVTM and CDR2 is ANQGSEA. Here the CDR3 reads CSVEINRSGNTIYF. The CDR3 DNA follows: TGCAGCGTTGAAATAAACCGCTCTGGAAACACCATATATTTT.

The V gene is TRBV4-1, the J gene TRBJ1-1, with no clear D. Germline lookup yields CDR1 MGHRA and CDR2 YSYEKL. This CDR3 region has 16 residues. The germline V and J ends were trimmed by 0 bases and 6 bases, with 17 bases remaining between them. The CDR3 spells CASSQDGAGKVAEAFF. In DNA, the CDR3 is TGCGCCAGCAGCCAAGACGGAGCGGGGAAAGTGGCTGAAGCTTTCTTT.

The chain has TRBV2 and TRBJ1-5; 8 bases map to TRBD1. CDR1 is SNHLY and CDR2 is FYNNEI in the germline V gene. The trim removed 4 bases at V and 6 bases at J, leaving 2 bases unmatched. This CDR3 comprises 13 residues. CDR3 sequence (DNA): TGTGCCAGCAGTGCCAGGGGGCTTCAGCCCCAGCATTTT. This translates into CASSARGLQPQHF.

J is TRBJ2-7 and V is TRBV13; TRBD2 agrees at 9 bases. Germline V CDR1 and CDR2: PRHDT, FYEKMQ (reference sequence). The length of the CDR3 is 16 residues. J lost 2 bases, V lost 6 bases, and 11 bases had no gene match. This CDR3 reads CASSSPRAGGTYEQYF. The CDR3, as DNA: TGTGCCAGCAGTTCCCCCCGAGCGGGGGGTACCTACGAGCAGTACTTC.